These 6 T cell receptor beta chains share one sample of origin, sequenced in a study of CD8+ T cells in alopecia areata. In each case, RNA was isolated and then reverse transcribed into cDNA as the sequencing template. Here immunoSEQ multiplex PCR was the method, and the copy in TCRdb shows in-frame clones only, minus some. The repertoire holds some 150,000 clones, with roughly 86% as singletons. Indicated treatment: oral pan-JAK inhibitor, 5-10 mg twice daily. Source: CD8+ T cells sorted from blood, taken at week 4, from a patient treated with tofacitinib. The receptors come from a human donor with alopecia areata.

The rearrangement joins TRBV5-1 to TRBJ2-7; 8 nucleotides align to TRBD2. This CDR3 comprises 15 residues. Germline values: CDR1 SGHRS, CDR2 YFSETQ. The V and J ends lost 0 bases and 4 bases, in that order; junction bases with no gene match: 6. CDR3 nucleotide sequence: TGCGCCAGCAGCTTGGGGACTAGCCTCCATTACGAGCAGTACTTC. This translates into CASSLGTSLHYEQYF.

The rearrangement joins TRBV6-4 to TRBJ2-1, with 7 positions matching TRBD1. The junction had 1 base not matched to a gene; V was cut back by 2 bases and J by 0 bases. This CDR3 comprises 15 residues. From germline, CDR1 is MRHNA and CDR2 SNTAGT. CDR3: CASSDRDSSYNEQFF. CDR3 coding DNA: TGTGCCAGCAGTGACCGGGACAGCTCCTACAATGAGCAGTTCTTC.

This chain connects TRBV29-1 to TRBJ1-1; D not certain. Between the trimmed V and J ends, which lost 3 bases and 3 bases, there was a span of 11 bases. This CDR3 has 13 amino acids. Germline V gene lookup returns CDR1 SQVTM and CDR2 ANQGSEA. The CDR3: CSVEKGVHTEAFF. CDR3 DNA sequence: TGCAGCGTTGAGAAGGGTGTCCACACTGAAGCTTTCTTT. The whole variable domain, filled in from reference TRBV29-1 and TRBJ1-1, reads SAVISQKPSRDICQRGTSLTIQCQVDSQVTMMFWYRQQPGQSLTLIATANQGSEATYESGFVIDKFPISRPNLTFSTLTVSNMSPEDSSIYLCSVEKGVHTEAFFGQGTRLTVV.

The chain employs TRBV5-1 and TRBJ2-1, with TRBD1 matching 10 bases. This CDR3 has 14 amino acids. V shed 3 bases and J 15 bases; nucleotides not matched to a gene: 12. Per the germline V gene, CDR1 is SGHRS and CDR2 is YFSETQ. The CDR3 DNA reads TGCGCCAGCAGCTACCGGGACAGGGGCCGCCGGACGTTCTTC. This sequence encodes CASSYRDRGRRTFF.

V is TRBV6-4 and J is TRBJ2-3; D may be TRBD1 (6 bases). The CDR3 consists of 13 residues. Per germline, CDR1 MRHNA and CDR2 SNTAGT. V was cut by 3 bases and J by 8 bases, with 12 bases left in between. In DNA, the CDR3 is TGTGCCAGCAGTGAAAACGAAGGGGGTACGCAGTATTTT. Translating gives CASSENEGGTQYF.

CDR3: CASSLIGLEQFF. CDR3 in DNA: TGTGCCAGCAGTTTAATAGGGCTTGAGCAGTTCTTC. The V gene is TRBV27, the J gene TRBJ2-1; D not resolved. The germline V gene has CDR1 MNHEY and CDR2 SMNVEV (reference sequence). The CDR3 spans 12 residues. The ends were cut back, 2 bases at V and 9 bases at J, with 8 bases in the middle.